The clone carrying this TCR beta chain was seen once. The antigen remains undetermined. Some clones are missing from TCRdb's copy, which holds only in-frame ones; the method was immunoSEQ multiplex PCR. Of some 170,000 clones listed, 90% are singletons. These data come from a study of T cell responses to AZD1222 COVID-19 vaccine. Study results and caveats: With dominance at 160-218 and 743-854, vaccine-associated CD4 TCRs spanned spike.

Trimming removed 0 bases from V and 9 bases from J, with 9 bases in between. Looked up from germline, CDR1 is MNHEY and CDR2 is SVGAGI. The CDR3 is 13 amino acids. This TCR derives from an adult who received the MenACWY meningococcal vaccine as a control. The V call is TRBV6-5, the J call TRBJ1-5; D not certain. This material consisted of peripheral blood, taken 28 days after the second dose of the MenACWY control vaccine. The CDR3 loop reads CASSYSEALPQHF. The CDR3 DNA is TGTGCCAGCAGTTACTCGGAGGCTCTGCCCCAGCATTTT.